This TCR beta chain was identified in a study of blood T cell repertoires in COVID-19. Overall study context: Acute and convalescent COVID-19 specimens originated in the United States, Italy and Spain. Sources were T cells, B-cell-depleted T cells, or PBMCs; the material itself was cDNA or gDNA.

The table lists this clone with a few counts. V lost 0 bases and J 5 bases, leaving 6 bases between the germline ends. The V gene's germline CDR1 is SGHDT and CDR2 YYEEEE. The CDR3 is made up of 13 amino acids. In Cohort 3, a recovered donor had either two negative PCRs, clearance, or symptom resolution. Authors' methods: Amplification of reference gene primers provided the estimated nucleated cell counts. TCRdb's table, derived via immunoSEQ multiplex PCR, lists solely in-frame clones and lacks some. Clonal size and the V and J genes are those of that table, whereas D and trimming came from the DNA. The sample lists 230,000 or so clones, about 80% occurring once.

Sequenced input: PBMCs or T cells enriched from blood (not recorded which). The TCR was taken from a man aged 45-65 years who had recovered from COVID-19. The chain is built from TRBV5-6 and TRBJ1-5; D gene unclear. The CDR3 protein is CASSLGRDQPQHF. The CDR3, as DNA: TGTGCCAGCAGCTTGGGGCGGGATCAGCCCCAGCATTTT.